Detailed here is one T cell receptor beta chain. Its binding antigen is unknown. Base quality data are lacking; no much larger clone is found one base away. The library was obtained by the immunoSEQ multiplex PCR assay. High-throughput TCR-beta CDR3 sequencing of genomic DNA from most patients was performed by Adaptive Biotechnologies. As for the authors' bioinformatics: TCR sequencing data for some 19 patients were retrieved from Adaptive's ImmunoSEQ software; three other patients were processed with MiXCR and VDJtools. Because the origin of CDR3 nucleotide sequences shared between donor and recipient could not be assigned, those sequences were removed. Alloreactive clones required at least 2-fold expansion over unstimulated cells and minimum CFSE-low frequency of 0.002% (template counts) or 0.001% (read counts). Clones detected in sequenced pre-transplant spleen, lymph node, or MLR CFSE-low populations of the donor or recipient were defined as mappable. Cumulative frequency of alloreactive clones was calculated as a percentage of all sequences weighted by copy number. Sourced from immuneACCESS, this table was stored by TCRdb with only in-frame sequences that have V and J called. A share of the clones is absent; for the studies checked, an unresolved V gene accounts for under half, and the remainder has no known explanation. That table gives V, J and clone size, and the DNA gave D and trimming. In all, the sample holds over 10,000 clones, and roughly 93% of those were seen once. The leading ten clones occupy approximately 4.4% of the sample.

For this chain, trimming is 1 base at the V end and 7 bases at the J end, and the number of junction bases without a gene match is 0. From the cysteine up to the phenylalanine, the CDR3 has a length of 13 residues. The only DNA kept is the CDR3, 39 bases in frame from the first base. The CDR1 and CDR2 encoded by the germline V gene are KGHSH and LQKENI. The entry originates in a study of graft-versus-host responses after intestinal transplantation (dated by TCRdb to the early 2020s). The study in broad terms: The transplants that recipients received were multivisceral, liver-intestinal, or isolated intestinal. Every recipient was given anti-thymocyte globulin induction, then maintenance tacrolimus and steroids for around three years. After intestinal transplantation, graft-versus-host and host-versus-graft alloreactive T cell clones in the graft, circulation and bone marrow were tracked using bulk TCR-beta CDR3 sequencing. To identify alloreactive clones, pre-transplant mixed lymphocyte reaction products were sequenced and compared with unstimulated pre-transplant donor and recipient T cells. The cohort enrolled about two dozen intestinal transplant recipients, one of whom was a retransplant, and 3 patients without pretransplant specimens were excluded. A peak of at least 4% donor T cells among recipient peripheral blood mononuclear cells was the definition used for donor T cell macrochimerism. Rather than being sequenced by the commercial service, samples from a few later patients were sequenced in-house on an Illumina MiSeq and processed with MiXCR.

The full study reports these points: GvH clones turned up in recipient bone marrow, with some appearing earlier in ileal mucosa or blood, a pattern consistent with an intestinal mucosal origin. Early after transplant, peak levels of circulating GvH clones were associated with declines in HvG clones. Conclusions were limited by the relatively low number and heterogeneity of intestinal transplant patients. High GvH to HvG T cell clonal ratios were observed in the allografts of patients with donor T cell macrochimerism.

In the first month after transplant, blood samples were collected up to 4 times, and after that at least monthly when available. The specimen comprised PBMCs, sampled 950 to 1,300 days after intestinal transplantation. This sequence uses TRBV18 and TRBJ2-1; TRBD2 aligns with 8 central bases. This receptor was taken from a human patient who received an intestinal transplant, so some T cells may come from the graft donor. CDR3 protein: CASSPLAGNEQFF. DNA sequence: TGTGCCAGCTCACCACTAGCGGGAAATGAGCAGTTCTTC.